This entry lists 5 T cell receptor beta chains sequenced from one sample in a study of radiation and T cells in renal cell carcinoma (dated by TCRdb to the early 2020s). The sample's time point, from its label and the paper: blood 4 weeks post-SBRT, at nephrectomy. The treatment or condition label, read with the paper, signifies: 15 Gy SBRT to primary tumor, nephrectomy 4 weeks later. The library came from the immunoSEQ multiplex PCR assay. As stored in TCRdb, this immuneACCESS dataset retains in-frame rearrangements with V and J assigned. A fraction of the clones does not appear; measured against another copy, unresolved V genes explain less than half of the discrepancy, and the remainder lacks a known reason. The sample table holds 75,000 to 95,000 clones, of which roughly 80% were seen once. Clones ranked in the top ten supply more than 9% of the sample. The input for sequencing was blood, taken from a patient whose treatment included radiotherapy and nephrectomy. All receptors come from a man in his forties or fifties with renal cell carcinoma.

The V and J genes are TRBV9 and TRBJ2-1; D may be TRBD2 (5 bases). The CDR3 runs 13 residues. CDR1 and CDR2 from the germline V gene are SGDLS and YYNGEE. Trimming shortened V by 3 bases and J by 4 bases, and 8 bases separated the two germline ends. CDR3 in DNA: TGTGCCAGCAGCGCCGGCGGGTACAATGAGCAGTTCTTC. Translating gives CASSAGGYNEQFF.

V and J are TRBV9 and TRBJ1-2, with D unresolved. Germline-derived CDR1 and CDR2 are SGDLS and YYNGEE. The CDR3 sequence is 15 residues long. V was pared by 0 bases and J by 5 bases, with 14 bases between. Written as DNA, the CDR3 is TGTGCCAGCAGCGTAGATCTGGGAACAGCATATGGCTACACCTTC. This sequence encodes CASSVDLGTAYGYTF. Based on the CDR3 plus reference TRBV9 and TRBJ1-2, the full variable domain is DSGVTQTPKHLITATGQRVTLRCSPRSGDLSVYWYQQSLDQGLQFLIQYYNGEERAKGNILERFSAQQFPDLHSELNLSSLELGDSALYFCASSVDLGTAYGYTFGSGTRLTVV.

This clone was observed a few times. The chain has TRBV27 and TRBJ1-2; maybe TRBD1 (5 bases). CDR1 is MNHEY and CDR2 is SMNVEV in the germline V gene (reference sequence). The CDR3 totals 12 residues. Trimming shortened V by 6 bases and J by 5 bases, and 10 bases separated the two germline ends. The CDR3 region is CASSTPGYGYTF. The CDR3, as DNA: TGTGCCAGCAGCACCCCAGGGTATGGCTACACCTTC.

V and J are TRBV9 and TRBJ1-3; D unclear. This CDR3 is 18 amino acids long. The V end lost 0 bases, the J end lost 0 bases, and 16 bases lay between the germline ends. In germline, CDR1 is SGDLS, CDR2 YYNGEE. The CDR3 protein is CASSVESEGVGSGNTIYF. The CDR3 DNA follows: TGTGCCAGCAGCGTAGAAAGTGAGGGAGTTGGCTCTGGAAACACCATATATTTT.

The chain employs TRBV6-5 and TRBJ2-7; D tentatively reads TRBD1 or TRBD2 (5 bases each). There are 15 residues in the CDR3. V lost 0 bases, J lost 1 base, and 10 bases lay in between. Germline V gene lookup returns CDR1 MNHEY and CDR2 SVGAGI. CDR3 DNA: TGTGCCAGCAGTTACTCGATCGGGGCTTCCTACGAGCAGTACTTC. Its translation: CASSYSIGASYEQYF.